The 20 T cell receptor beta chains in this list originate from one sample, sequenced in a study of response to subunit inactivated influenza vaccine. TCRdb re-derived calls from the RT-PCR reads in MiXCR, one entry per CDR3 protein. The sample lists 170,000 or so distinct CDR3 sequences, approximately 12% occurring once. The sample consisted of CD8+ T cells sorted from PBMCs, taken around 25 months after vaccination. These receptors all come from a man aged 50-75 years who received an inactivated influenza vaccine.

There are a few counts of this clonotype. This CDR3 reads CASAPLGLFTDTQYF. The CDR3 nucleotides are TGTGCCAGCGCTCCCCTGGGACTATTCACAGATACGCAGTATTTT. The J gene is TRBJ2-3, the V gene TRBV6-1; 7 bases agree with TRBD2. Trimming cost V 8 bases and J 2 bases; bases outside gene matches: 10. CDR1 and CDR2 from the germline V gene are MNHNS and SASEGT. The CDR3 is made up of 15 amino acids.

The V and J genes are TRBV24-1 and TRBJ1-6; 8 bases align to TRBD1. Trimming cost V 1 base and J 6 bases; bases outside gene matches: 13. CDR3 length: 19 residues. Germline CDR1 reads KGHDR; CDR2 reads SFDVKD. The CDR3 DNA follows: TGTGCCACCAGTGATTTTTCACTCCAGGGGGCAGGTTTTAATTCACCCCTCCACTTT. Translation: CATSDFSLQGAGFNSPLHF.

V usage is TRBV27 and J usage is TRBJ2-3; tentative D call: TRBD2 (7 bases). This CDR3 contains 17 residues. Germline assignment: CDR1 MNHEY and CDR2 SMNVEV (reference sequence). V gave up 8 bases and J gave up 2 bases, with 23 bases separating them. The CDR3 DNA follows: TGTGCCAGCCGGAGGGGGGGCCCAATGATTCCCACAGATACGCAGTATTTT. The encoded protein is CASRRGGPMIPTDTQYF.

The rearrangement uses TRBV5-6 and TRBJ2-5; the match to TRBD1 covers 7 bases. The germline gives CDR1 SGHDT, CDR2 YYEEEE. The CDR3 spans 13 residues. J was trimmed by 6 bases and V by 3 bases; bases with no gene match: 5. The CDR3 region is CASSSDRRKTQYF. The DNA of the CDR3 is TGTGCCAGCAGCTCGGACAGGAGGAAGACCCAGTACTTC.

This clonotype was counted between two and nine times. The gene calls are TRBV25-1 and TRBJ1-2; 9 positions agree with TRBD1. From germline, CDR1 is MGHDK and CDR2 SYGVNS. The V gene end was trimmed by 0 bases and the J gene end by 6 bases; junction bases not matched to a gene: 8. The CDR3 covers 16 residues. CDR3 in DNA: TGTGCCAGCAGTGAATATGCGGGACAGGGTCAAGATGGCTACACCTTC. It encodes CASSEYAGQGQDGYTF.

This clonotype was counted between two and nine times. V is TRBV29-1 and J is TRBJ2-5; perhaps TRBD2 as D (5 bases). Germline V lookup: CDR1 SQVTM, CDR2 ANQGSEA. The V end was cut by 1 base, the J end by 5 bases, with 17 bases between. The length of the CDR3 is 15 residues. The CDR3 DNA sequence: TGCAGCGTTGAAGGGGTGGGCCTAGCTGGTGAGACCCAGTACTTC. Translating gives CSVEGVGLAGETQYF.

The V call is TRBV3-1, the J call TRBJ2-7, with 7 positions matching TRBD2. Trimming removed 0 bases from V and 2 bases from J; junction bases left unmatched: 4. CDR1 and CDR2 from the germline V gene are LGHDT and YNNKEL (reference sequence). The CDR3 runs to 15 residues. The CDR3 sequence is CASSQDWEGAYEQYF. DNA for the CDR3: TGTGCCAGCAGCCAAGACTGGGAGGGAGCCTACGAGCAGTACTTC.

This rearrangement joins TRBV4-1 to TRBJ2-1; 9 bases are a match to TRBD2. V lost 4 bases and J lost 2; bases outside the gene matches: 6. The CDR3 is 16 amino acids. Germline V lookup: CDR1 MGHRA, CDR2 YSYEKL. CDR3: CASSPTAGGPYNEQFF. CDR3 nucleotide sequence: TGCGCCAGCAGCCCCACAGCGGGAGGCCCCTACAATGAGCAGTTCTTC.

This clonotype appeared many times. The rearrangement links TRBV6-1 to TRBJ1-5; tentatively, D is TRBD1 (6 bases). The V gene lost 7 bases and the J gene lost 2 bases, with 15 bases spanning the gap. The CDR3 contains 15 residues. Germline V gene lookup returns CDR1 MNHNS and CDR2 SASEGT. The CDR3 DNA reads TGTGCCAGCAAACCAAACCCAGGGGGCAATCAGCCCCAGCATTTT. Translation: CASKPNPGGNQPQHF.

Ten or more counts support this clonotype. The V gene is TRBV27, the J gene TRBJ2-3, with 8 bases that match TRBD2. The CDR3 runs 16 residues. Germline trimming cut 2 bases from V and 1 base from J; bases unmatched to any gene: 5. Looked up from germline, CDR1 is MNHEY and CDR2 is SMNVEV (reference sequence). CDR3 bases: TGTGCCAGCAGTTTAATAGCGGGACCCGGCACAGATACGCAGTATTTT. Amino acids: CASSLIAGPGTDTQYF.

The CDR3 spells CATSTGQFNYGYTF. For the CDR3, the DNA is TGTGCCACCAGTACGGGACAGTTTAACTATGGCTACACCTTC. J is TRBJ1-2 and V is TRBV24-1; 7 bases map to TRBD1. The CDR3 extends over 14 amino acids. Germline V CDR1 and CDR2: KGHDR, SFDVKD. J gave up 1 base and V 6 bases, and 4 bases lay outside the gene matches.

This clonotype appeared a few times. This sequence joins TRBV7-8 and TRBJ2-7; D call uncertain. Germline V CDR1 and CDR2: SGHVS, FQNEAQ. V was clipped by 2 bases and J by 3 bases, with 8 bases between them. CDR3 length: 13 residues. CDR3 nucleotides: TGTGCCAGCAGCTTATCAAGCTACTACGAGCAGTACTTC. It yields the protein CASSLSSYYEQYF.

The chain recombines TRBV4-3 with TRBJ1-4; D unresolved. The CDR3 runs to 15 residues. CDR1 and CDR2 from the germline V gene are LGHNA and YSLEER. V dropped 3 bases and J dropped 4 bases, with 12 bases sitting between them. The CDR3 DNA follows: TGCGCCAGCAGCCAGAGGCGGCAGTTTAATGAAAAACTGTTTTTT. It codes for CASSQRRQFNEKLFF.

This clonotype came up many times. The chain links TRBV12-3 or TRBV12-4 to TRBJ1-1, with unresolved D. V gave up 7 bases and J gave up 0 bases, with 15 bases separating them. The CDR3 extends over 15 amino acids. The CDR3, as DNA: TGTGCCAGCACCACTTTAGAGACGGTGAACACTGAAGCTTTCTTT. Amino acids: CASTTLETVNTEAFF.

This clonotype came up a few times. This CDR3 reads CSARDTLPGELFF. Written as DNA, the CDR3 is TGCAGTGCTAGAGATACCCTACCCGGGGAGCTGTTTTTT. This sequence joins TRBV20-1 and TRBJ2-2, with no clear D. Germline V gene data show CDR1 as DFQATT and CDR2 as SNEGSKA (reference sequence). Trimming stripped 0 bases from V and 6 bases from J, with 8 bases between. The CDR3 contains 13 residues.

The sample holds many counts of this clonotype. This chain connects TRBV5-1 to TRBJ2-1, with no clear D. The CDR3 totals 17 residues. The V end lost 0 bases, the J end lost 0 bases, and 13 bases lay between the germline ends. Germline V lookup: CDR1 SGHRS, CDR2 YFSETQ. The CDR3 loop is CASSLVPAESSYNEQFF. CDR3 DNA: TGCGCCAGCAGCTTGGTTCCCGCGGAAAGCTCCTACAATGAGCAGTTCTTC.

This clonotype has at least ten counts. CDR3 amino acids: CASGRPGEQFF. DNA of the CDR3: TGTGCCAGCGGGAGGCCTGGTGAGCAGTTCTTC. V gene TRBV6-5 combines with J gene TRBJ2-1; perhaps TRBD2 as D (6 bases). V shed 8 bases and J shed 9 bases, with 11 bases lying between them. The germline CDR1 and CDR2 sequences are MNHEY and SVGAGI. The CDR3 consists of 11 residues.

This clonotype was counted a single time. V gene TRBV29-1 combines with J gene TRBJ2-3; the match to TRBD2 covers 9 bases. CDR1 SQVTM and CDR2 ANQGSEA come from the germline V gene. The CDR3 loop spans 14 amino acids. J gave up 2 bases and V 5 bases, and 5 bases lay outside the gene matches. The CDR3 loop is CSVRLADSTDTQYF. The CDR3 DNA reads TGCAGCGTTCGACTAGCGGATTCCACAGATACGCAGTATTTT.

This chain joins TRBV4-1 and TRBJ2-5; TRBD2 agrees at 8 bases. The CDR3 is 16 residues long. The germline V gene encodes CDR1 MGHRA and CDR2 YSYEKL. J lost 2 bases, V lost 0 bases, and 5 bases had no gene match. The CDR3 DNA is TGCGCCAGCAGCCAAGATCCTAGCGGGCATCAAGAGACCCAGTACTTC. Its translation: CASSQDPSGHQETQYF.

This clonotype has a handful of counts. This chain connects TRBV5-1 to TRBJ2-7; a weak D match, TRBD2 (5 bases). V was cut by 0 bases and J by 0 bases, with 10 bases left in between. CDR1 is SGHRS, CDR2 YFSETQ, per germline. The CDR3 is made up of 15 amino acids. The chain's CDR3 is CASSLAYGSSYEQYF. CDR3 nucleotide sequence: TGCGCCAGCAGCTTGGCTTATGGGAGCTCCTACGAGCAGTACTTC. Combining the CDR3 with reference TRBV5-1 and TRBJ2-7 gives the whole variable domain KAGVTQTPRYLIKTRGQQVTLSCSPISGHRSVSWYQQTPGQGLQFLFEYFSETQRNKGNFPGRFSGRQFSNSRSEMNVSTLELGDSALYLCASSLAYGSSYEQYFGPGTRLTVT.